This T cell receptor (beta chain) was sequenced during a study of T-cell reconstitution after alpha-beta-depleted transplantation in children. As for this clonotype: The antigen is not known.

General study points: T-cell counts and diversity at one year following transplant were attributed mainly to newly produced T cells.

Preparing the TCRbeta library involved the use of unique molecular identifiers. TCRdb re-analysed the PCR reads in MiXCR, keeping a single row per CDR3 protein. The table records hundreds of thousands of distinct CDR3 sequences, around 9.9% of them present only once. The CDR3 runs to 15 residues. Trimming took 6 bases from V and 2 from J, leaving 14 bases between them. Germline V gene lookup returns CDR1 MNHEY and CDR2 SVGAGI. The chain carries TRBV6-5 and TRBJ2-1; possible D gene TRBD2, 7 bases. The specimen was PBMCs, collected before TCRalphabeta/CD19-depleted stem cell transplant. This receptor was obtained from a child under two years old with acute myeloid leukemia, due to receive a stem cell transplant. This CDR3 is CASSPPGGTYNEQFF. The CDR3 coding sequence is TGTGCCAGCAGCCCCCCGGGGGGCACCTACAATGAGCAGTTCTTC.